This TCR beta chain was sequenced in a study of beta chain features in type 1 diabetes. As for the study in general: Comparable age, gender and cell yields were observed in patients relative to healthy donors. Study findings and constraints: The study notes PCR might favor shorter templates equally in patients and controls. It was not settled here whether HLA type affects TCRB rearrangement. Patients showed naive, central memory and Treg TCRB repertoires that appeared more similar than those of healthy donors.

As regards this clone: Its antigen is unidentified.

What was sequenced were expressed TCRB transcripts, since all of the isolated RNA had been reverse transcribed. The assay was immunoSEQ multiplex PCR, and TCRdb's table has in-frame clones only and misses some. The table has some 150,000 clones, 11% seen once. Sequencing input: central memory CD4+ T cells from blood. The sequence came from a man aged 18 to 35 in good health.

The CDR3 DNA is TGTGCCAGCAGCGTAAGTGAAGCGCCTTATCGGGAGCAGTACTTC. It specifies CASSVSEAPYREQYF. The chain joins TRBV9 to TRBJ2-7, with D unclear. Germline CDR1 and CDR2: SGDLS and YYNGEE. The V gene lost 1 base and the J gene lost 7 bases, with 18 bases spanning the gap. This CDR3 is built from 15 residues.